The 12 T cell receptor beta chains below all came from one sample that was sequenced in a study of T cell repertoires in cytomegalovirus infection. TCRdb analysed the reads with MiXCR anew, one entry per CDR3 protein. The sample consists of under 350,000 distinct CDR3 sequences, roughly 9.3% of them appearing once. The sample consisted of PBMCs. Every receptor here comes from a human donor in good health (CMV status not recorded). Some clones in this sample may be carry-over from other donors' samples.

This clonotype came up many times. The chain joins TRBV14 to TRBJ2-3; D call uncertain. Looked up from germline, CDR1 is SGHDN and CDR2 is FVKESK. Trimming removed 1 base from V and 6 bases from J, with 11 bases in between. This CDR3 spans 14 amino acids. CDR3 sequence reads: CASSQGAVWDTQYF. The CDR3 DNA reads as TGTGCCAGCAGCCAAGGTGCCGTATGGGATACGCAGTATTTT.

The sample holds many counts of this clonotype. The CDR3 coding sequence is TGCAGCGGCGGACAGGGAAACACCGGGGAGCTGTTTTTT. It encodes CSGGQGNTGELFF. V usage is TRBV29-1 and J usage is TRBJ2-2; 8 bases agree with TRBD1. The CDR3 is made up of 13 amino acids. V was clipped by 7 bases and J by 2 bases; unmatched bases: 3. Germline CDR1 SQVTM, CDR2 ANQGSEA.

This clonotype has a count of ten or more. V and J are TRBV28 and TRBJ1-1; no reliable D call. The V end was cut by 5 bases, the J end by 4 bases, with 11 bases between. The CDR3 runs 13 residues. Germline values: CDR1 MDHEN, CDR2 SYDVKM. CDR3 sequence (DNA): TGTGCCAGCAGTCTCCCCGGGCCCACTGAAGCTTTCTTT. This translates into CASSLPGPTEAFF.

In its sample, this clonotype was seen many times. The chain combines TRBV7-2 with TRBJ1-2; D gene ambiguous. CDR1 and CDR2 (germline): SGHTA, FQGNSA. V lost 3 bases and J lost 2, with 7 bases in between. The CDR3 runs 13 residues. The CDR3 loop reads CASSLPINYGYTF. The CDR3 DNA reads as TGTGCCAGCAGCTTGCCAATAAACTATGGCTACACCTTC.

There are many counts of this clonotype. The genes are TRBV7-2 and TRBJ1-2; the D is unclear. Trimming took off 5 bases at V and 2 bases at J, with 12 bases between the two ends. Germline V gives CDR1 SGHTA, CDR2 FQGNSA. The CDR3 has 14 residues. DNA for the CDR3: TGTGCCAGCAGCCCCTTCGCGGAGAACTATGGCTACACCTTC. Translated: CASSPFAENYGYTF.

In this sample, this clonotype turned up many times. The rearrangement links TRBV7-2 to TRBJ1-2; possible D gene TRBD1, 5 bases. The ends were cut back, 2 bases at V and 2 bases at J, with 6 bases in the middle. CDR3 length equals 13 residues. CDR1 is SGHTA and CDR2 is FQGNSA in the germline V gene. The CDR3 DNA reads TGTGCCAGCAGCTTAAACAGGAACTATGGCTACACCTTC. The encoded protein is CASSLNRNYGYTF.

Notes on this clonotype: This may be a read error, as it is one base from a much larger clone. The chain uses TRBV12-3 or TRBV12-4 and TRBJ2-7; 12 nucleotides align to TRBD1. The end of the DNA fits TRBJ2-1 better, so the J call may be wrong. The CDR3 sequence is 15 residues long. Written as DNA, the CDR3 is TGTGCCAGCAGTTCTTCCGGGACAGGGGGCTACGAGCAGTTCTTC. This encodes CASSSSGTGGYEQFF.

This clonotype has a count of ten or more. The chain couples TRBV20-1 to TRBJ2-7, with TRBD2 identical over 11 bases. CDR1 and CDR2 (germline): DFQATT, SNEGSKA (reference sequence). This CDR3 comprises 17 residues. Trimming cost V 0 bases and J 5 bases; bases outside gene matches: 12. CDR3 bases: TGCAGTGCTAGAGATCCTAGCGGGGGGAACCCTGGAGACGAGCAGTACTTC. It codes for CSARDPSGGNPGDEQYF.

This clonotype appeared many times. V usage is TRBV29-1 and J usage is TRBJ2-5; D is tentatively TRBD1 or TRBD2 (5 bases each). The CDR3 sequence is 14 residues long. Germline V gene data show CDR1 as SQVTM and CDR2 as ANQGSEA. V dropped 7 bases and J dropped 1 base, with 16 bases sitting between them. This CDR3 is CSGRSLGTQETQYF. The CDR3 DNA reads TGCAGCGGTAGGTCCCTCGGGACCCAAGAGACCCAGTACTTC.

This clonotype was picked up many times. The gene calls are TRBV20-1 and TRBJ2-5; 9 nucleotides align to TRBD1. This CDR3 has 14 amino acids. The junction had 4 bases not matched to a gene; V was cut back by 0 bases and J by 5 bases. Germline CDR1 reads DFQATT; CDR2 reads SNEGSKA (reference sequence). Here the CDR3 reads CSAREGQGWETQYF. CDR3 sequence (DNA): TGCAGTGCTAGAGAGGGACAGGGTTGGGAGACCCAGTACTTC.

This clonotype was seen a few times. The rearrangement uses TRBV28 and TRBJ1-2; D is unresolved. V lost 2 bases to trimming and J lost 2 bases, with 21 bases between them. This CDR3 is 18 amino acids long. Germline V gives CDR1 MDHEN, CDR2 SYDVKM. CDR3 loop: CASSLIGEGKGGNYGYTF. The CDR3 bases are TGTGCCAGCAGTTTAATCGGCGAAGGGAAGGGAGGAAACTATGGCTACACCTTC.

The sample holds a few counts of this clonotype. This CDR3 is CASTLLQGSGANVLTF. Here the CDR3 DNA reads TGTGCCAGCACCCTCCTACAGGGGTCGGGGGCCAACGTCCTGACTTTC. The chain is built from TRBV6-6 and TRBJ2-6; 7 bases are a match to TRBD1. V lost 7 bases and J lost 4; bases outside the gene matches: 10. The CDR3 spans 16 residues. Per the germline V gene, CDR1 is MNHNY and CDR2 is SVGAGI (reference sequence).